This TCR beta chain is from a study of cytomegalovirus exposure and HLA in healthy donors (dated by TCRdb to 2015 to 2018). Describing the broader study: An earlier analysis of approximately 640 of the donors reported about 250 Gb of sequence data and some 120 million unique TCR beta sequences from 150 million to 200 million T cells. To predict cytomegalovirus infection status, the study brought together high-throughput TCR immunosequencing, statistical association of individual TCRs with disease status, and machine learning. An early release that covered some 630 HLA-typed donors contained 250 to 350 gigabases of sequencing data and about 93 million unique TCR sequences. HLA typing covered class I and class II loci at four-digit resolution. The T cell repertoires of under 750 subjects were profiled by immunosequencing and related to cytomegalovirus serostatus. In addition to the first cohort of roughly 670 subjects, a separate validation cohort of under 150 different subjects was used. The number of donors typed differed by locus, with roughly 620-640 for A, B, C, DRB1 and DQB1, more than 500 for DQA1, under 610 for DPA1, and around 450 for DPB1. A later analysis re-analyzed previously published TCR beta repertoires from 660 or so donors and added high-resolution HLA genotyping to study TCR occurrence patterns. A later genetic analysis used genome-wide SNP genotypes for about 65% of the 666 donors, treating that subset as a discovery cohort. All discovery cohort repertoires had been generated on a single sequencing platform. Roughly 5 DR-DQ haplotypes were treated as single units for association and clustering because of strong linkage in the cohort. The genetic ancestry cluster associated with self-reported Caucasian donors included about 84% of the roughly 400 genotyped donors. Rather than drawing on any new phenotypic data, the later analysis identified candidate immune exposures from TCR beta sequences and the way those sequences occurred across donors. An earlier analysis of around 540 of the donors applied high-throughput TCR beta sequencing to assess whether each TCR beta V gene segment acted as functional or pseudogenic. On average, around 240,000 unique TCR beta nucleotide sequences were sequenced per donor among a few hundred genotyped donors of the cohort, with about 17% of those sequences being non-productive. The study aimed to test whether cataloging public T cell receptors could reveal signatures of past pathogen exposure. Donor age, sex, ethnicity and CMV serostatus were collected together with the repertoire data. Study-level results and caveats: A further reported finding was that TCR beta sequences accurately predicted the HLA-A and HLA-B alleles for most subjects in the first cohort. According to a later analysis, most CMV-associated TCR beta chains appeared to be HLA-restricted, and the HLA associations seemed to be driven largely by CMV exposure. In a later analysis, several top co-occurrence clusters were reported to appear linked to parvovirus B19, influenza, CMV and Epstein-Barr virus. Three of the identified cytomegalovirus-associated TCR beta chains were confirmed in vitro to be specific for cytomegalovirus antigens. In a later analysis, TCR association rates were found to vary across HLA loci, with the most associated TCRs seen for DRB1 alleles and the fewest for HLA-C alleles. Because HLA typing was missing for some donors at each locus, association tests included only the typed subset. Specific HLA alleles were associated with more than 15,000 TCR beta sequences at a false discovery rate of 0.05 in a later analysis. In a later analysis, HLA-associated TCR beta chains were found to be more clonally expanded and to have lower generation probabilities than equally common non-associated chains. Sequencing depth was assumed to be roughly uniform across donors in the presence/absence analyses, though that assumption may not hold. In an earlier analysis of about 600 of the donors, most TCR beta V segments appeared in productive rearrangements about 90% or about 30% of the time, broadly matching IMGT annotations. Some IMGT-functional V segments, including TRBV6-2 and TRBV6-3, could not be distinguished by the 87-base-pair reads and were therefore excluded. A later genetic analysis associated a missense DCLRE1C variant with V-gene and J-gene trimming of TCR beta chains, and an independent cohort replicated the association. Cytomegalovirus status was reported to be diagnosed by the classifier with high specificity and sensitivity in both the original and validation cohorts. The cohort was sequenced for TCR beta chains only, and without alpha or paired-chain data the features that could be detected were limited. Immune exposure information for the cohort was limited to CMV serostatus. A later genetic analysis reported fewer N-insertions in productive TCRs among donors in an Asian-associated ancestry cluster than the roughly 620-donor mean. The sequencing pipeline was judged likely to have produced a cluster of highly shared sequence variants as a technical artifact. The authors suggested that the approach could potentially be generalized to other disease states and immunological phenotypes. Assigning TCR associations to individual alleles was difficult when HLA alleles, especially DR and DQ, strongly co-occurred. The earlier analysis of about 600 of the donors excluded 15 to 20 rarely observed V segments, including chromosome 9 orphons, because counts were too low. The study gave a list of 150 to 200 TCR beta chains associated with cytomegalovirus. Correlated functional status among segregating V segments might reflect linkage disequilibrium, but an unknown experimental factor could not be ruled out. Most TCR sequences were observed very rarely across donors, whereas some public TCRs were present in many individuals.

The library was obtained by the immunoSEQ multiplex PCR assay. A mixture of 60 forward primers for TCR Vbeta segments and 13 reverse primers for TCR Jbeta segments was used in the multiplex PCR. The CDR3 region of rearranged TCR beta genes was amplified from genomic DNA with a multiplex PCR assay. Amplified TCR beta libraries were sequenced as 87-base-pair reads on the Illumina HiSeq System. The authors' pipeline ran thus. Across the 640 or so repertoires, a later analysis counted tens of millions of unique TCR beta chains, approximately 10 million of which were shared by at least two donors. To remove PCR and sequencing errors, raw reads were error-corrected and collapsed into unique sequences using a nearest-neighbor algorithm that merged closely related sequences. CDR3 sequences were aligned to IMGT reference sequences to assign V, D and J gene segments. For a sequence to be retained, a match of at least six nucleotides to both a V gene segment and a J gene segment was required. A rearrangement counted as productive if the CDR3 had no stop codons and remained in frame with V and J, and every other rearrangement counted as non-productive. CDR3 was defined according to IMGT convention as the region running from the second conserved V-encoded cysteine to the conserved J-encoded phenylalanine. The earlier analysis of about 620 of the donors excluded sequences that lacked an unambiguous match to a single V gene segment. In an earlier analysis of about 590 of the donors, a V segment was called functional when productive rearrangements were above 56.7%, and segregating when the standard deviation between donors exceeded 5%. A statistical classification framework was developed to diagnose cytomegalovirus status using the catalog of TCR beta chain sequences. In a later analysis, V and J genes were assigned by comparing TCR nucleotide sequences against IMGT/GENE-DB human TR gene sequences. A later analysis assigned CDR3 sequences and most-parsimonious VDJ recombination scenarios with the TCRdist pipeline. A later analysis defined each TCR beta chain by its CDR3 amino acid sequence plus V-gene family, and excluded reads lacking a unique V-gene family. In a later analysis, nearly 600 highly shared, low-generation-probability nucleotide sequences were removed to address suspected cross-contamination and a sequencing artifact. A later analysis calculated a clonal expansion index for each public chain from normalized within-repertoire ranks of inferred template counts. In a later analysis, generation probabilities were computed using a VDJ recombination model fitted to out-of-frame rearrangements, and the results were checked against IGoR. In a later analysis, TCR-TCR, TCR-HLA and TCR-CMV co-occurrence was scored with hypergeometric tests, and a repertoire-size bias correction was applied to TCR pairs. A later analysis estimated false discovery rates by permuting HLA or CMV assignments 20 times. In a later analysis, co-occurring TCRs were grouped using DBSCAN, with TCRdist sequence similarity added in when clustering inside HLA-allele-positive subsets. For co-occurrence clustering, repertoires with fewer than 30,000 or more than 120,000 public chains were excluded, along with roughly 5 repertoires with anomalous nucleotide sharing. Imported from immuneACCESS, the table was reduced by TCRdb to in-frame sequences with V and J called. These copies leave out some clones; in studies compared against another copy, an unresolved V gene accounts for under half, and the cause of the remainder is not known. V and J calls and clone size are as listed in that table; D and trimming were resolved from the DNA. Within this sample are approximately 100,000 clones, with roughly 88% of them counted one time only. The ten largest account for more than 1% of the sample.

The cohort comprised around 690 healthy bone marrow donors. All cohort members were sampled while nominally healthy, although unrecorded immune exposures were likely present. The donor was CMV seronegative and was included in the group of several hundred seronegative cohort members. A peripheral blood sample was provided by each donor, and peripheral blood mononuclear cells were used for TCR beta sequencing. Genomic DNA extraction from the blood cell samples was performed with the Qiagen DNeasy Blood Extraction Kit. Reading the germline V gene gives CDR1 SGHAT and CDR2 FQNNGV. The CDR3 spans 16 residues, from the cysteine through the phenylalanine. Solely the CDR3 DNA is kept, with 48 bases framed from the first base. V is pruned by 1 base and J by 2 bases, leaving 7 bases of the junction without a gene match. As regards this clone: Its antigen is currently not known. Nothing much larger sits one base from this clone, and base qualities are not available.

Material: PBMCs. The origin of this receptor is a woman aged 18-35 years in good health and CMV-seronegative. The V and J segments used are TRBV11-2 and TRBJ1-2; 7 central bases correspond to TRBD1. CDR3 sequence: CASSLGRGRGNYGYTF. The DNA is as follows: TGTGCCAGCAGCTTAGGTCGAGGCAGGGGGAACTATGGCTACACCTTC.